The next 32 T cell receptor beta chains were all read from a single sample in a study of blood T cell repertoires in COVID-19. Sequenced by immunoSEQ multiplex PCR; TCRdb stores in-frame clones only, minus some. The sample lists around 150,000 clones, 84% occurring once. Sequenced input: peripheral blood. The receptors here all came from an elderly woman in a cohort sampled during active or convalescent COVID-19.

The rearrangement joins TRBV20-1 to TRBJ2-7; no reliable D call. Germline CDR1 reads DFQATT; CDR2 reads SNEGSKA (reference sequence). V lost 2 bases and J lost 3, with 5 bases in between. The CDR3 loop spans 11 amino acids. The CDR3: CSARQYYEQYF. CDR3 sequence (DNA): TGCAGTGCTAGACAGTACTACGAGCAGTACTTC.

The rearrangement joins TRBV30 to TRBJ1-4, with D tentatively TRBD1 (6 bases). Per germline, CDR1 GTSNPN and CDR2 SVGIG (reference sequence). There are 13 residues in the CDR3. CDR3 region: CAITGPENEKLFF. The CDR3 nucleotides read TGTGCAATCACAGGGCCCGAGAATGAAAAACTGTTTTTT. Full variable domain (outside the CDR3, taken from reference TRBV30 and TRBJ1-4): SQTIHQWPATLVQPVGSPLSLECTVEGTSNPNLYWYRQAAGRGLQLLFYSVGIGQISSEVPQNLSASRPQDRQFILSSKKLLLSDSGFYLCAITGPENEKLFFGSGTQLSVL.

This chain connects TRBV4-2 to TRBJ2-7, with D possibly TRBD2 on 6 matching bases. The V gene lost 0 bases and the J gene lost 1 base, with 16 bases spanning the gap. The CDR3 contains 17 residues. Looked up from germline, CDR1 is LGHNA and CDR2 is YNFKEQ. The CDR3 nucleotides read TGTGCCAGCAGCCAAGAGAAAGGGACGGGGGATTCCTACGAGCAGTACTTC. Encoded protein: CASSQEKGTGDSYEQYF.

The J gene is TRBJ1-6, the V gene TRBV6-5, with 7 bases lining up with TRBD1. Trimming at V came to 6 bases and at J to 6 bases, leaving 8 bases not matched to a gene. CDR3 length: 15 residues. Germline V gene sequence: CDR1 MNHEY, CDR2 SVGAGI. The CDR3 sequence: CASRIPGQRNSPLHF. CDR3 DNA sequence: TGTGCCAGCAGGATACCGGGACAGCGTAATTCACCCCTCCACTTT.

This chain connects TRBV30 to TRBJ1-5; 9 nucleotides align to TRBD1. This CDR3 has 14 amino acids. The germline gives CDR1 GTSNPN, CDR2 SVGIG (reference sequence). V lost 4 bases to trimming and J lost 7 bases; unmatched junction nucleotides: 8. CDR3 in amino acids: CAWKNRGPGQPQHF. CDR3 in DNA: TGTGCCTGGAAGAACAGGGGGCCTGGGCAGCCCCAGCATTTT.

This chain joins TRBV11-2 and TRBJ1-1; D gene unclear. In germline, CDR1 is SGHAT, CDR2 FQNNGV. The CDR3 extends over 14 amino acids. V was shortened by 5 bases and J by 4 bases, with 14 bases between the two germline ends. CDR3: CASSPPTGSTEAFF. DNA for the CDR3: TGTGCCAGCAGCCCCCCAACGGGGAGCACTGAAGCTTTCTTT. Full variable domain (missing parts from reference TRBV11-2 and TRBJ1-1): EAGVAQSPRYKIIEKRQSVAFWCNPISGHATLYWYQQILGQGPKLLIQFQNNGVVDDSQLPKDRFSAERLKGVDSTLKIQPAKLEDSAVYLCASSPPTGSTEAFFGQGTRLTVV.

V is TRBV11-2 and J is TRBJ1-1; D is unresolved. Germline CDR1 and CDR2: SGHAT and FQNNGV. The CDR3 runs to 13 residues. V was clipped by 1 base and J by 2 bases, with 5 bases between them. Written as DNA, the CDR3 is TGTGCCAGCAGCTTAGGTATCAACACTGAAGCTTTCTTT. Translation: CASSLGINTEAFF.

In DNA, the CDR3 is TGTGCCAGCAGCTTAATAGCGGGGCCCCAGCATTTT. This translates into CASSLIAGPQHF. The chain couples TRBV5-6 to TRBJ1-5, with D uncertain. CDR1 SGHDT and CDR2 YYEEEE come from the germline V gene. This CDR3 contains 12 residues. With 2 bases removed from V and 9 bases from J, the gap between germline ends came to 9 bases.

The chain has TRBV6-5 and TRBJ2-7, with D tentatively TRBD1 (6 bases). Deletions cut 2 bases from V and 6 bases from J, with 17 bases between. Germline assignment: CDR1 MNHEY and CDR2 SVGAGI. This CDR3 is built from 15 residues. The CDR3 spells CASSYGRWGTSEQYV. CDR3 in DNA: TGTGCCAGCAGTTACGGCAGGTGGGGGACAAGCGAGCAGTACGTC.

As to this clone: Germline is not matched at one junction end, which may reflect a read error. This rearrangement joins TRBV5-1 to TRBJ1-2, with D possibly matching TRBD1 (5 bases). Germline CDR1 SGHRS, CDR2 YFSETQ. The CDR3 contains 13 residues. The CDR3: CASSLALVGPRAF. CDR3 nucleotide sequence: TGCGCCAGCAGCTTGGCCTTAGTCGGCCCCAGGGCTTTC.

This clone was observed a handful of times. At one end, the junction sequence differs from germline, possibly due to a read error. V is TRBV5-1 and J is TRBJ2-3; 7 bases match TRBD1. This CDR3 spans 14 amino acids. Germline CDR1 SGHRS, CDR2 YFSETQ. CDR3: CASNLGTATDTQYF. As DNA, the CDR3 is TGCGCCAGCAACTTGGGGACAGCCACAGATACGCAGTATTTT.

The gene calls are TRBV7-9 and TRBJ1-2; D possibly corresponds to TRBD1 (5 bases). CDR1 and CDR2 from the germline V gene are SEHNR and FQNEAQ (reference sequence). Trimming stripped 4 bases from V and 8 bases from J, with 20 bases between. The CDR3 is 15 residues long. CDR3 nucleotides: TGTGCCAGCAGCTGGGGCTCGCGGGGCTTGAGCGGCTACACCTTC. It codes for CASSWGSRGLSGYTF.

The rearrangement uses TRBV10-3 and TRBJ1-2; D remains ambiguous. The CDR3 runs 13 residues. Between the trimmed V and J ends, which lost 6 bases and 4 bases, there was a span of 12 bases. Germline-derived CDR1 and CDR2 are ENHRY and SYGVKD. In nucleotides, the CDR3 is TGTGCCATCAGCCAGGACGGGATCTATGGCTACACCTTC. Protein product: CAISQDGIYGYTF.

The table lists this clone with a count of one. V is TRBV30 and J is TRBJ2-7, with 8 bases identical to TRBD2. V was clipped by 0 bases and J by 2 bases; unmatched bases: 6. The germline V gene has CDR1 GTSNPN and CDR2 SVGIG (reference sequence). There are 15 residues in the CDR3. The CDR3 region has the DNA TGTGCCTGGAGTGTAGGAGCGGGGGCTACCTACGAGCAGTACTTC. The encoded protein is CAWSVGAGATYEQYF.

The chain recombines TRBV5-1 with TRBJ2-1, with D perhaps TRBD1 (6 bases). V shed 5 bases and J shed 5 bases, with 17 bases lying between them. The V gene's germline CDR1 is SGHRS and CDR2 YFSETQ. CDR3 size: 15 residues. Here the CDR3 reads CASSVPRTAHNEQFF. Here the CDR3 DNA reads TGCGCCAGCAGTGTCCCCCGGACAGCACACAATGAGCAGTTCTTC.

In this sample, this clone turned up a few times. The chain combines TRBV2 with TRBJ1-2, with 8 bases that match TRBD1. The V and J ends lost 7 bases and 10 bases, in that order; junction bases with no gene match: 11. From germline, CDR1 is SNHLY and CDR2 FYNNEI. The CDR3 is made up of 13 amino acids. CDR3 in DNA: TGTGCCAGCAACAACGGACAGGGTCGAGTCTACACCTTC. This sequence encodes CASNNGQGRVYTF.

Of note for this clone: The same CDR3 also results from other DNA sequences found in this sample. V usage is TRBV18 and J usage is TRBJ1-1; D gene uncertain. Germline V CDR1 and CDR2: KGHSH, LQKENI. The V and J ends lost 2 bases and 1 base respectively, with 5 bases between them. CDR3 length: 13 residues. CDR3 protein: CASSPSQNTEAFF. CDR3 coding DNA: TGTGCCAGCTCACCATCCCAGAACACTGAAGCTTTCTTT.

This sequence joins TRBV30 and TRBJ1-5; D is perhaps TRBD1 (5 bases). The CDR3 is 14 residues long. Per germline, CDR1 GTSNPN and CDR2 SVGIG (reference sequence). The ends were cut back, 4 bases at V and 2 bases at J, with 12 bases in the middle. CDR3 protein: CAWTRRAGNQPQHF. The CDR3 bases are TGTGCCTGGACCCGCAGGGCGGGCAATCAGCCCCAGCATTTT.

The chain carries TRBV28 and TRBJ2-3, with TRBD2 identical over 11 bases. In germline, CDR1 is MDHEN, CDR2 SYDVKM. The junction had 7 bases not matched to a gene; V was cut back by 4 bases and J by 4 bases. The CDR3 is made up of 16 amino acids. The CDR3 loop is CASSSAATSGADTQYF. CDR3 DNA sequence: TGTGCCAGCAGTTCCGCAGCGACTAGCGGGGCAGATACGCAGTATTTT.

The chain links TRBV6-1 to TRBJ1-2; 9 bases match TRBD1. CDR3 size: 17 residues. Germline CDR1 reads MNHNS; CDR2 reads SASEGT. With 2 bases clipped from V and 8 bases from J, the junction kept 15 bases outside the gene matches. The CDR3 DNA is TGTGCCAGCAGTGAACACCCCGGGACAGGGCCTTCGGTCGGCTACACCTTC. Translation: CASSEHPGTGPSVGYTF.

Here the CDR3 reads CASSPSDSYNEQFF. The CDR3, as DNA: TGTGCCAGCAGCCCAAGCGACAGTTACAATGAGCAGTTCTTC. This rearrangement joins TRBV11-3 to TRBJ2-1; perhaps TRBD1 as D (5 bases). The CDR3 is 14 amino acids. Looked up from germline, CDR1 is SGHNT and CDR2 is YENEEA. V gave up 5 bases and J gave up 4 bases, with 12 bases separating them.

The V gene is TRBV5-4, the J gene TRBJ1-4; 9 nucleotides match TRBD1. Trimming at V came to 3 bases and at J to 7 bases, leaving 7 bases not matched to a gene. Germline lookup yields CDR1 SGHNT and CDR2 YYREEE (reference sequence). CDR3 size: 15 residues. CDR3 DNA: TGTGCCAGCAGCTCCGGACAGGGGATTTCTGAAAAACTGTTTTTT. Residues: CASSSGQGISEKLFF.

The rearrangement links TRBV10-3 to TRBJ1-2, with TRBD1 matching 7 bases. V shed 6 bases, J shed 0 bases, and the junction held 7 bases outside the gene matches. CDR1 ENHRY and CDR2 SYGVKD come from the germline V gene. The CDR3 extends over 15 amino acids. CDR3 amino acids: CAISPQGETNYGYTF. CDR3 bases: TGTGCCATCAGCCCCCAGGGGGAAACTAACTATGGCTACACCTTC.

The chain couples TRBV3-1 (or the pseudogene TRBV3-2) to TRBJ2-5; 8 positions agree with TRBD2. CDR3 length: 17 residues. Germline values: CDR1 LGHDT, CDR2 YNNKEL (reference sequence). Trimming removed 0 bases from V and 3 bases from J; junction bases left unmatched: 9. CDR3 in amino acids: CASSQDVLAGGEETQYF. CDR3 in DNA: TGTGCCAGCAGCCAAGATGTACTGGCGGGGGGCGAAGAGACCCAGTACTTC.

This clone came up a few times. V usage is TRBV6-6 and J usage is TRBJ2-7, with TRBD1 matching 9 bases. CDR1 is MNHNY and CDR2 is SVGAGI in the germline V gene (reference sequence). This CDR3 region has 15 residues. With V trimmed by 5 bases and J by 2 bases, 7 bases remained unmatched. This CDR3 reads CASSKGQGFAYEQYV. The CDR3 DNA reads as TGTGCCAGCAGTAAGGGACAGGGATTTGCCTACGAGCAGTACGTC.

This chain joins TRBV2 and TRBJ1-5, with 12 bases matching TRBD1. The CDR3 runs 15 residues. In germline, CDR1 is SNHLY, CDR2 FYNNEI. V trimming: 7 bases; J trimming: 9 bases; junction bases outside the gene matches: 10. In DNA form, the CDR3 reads TGTGCCAGCAAACCCGGGACAGGGGGCCGTTGGCCCCAGCATTTT. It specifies CASKPGTGGRWPQHF.

The CDR3 nucleotides are TGTGCCTGGATGGTACACAAATATGGCTACACCTTC. It specifies CAWMVHKYGYTF. The V and J genes are TRBV30 and TRBJ1-2; D is uncertain. There are 12 residues in the CDR3. V lost 4 bases and J 5 bases, leaving 11 bases between the germline ends. Germline loops: CDR1 GTSNPN, CDR2 SVGIG (reference sequence).

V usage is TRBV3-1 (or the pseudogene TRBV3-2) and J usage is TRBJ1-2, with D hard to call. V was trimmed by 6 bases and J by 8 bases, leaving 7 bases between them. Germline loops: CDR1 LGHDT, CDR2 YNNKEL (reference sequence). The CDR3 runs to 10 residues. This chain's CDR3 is CASSREGYTF. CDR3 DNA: TGTGCCAGCAGTCGGGAGGGCTACACCTTC.

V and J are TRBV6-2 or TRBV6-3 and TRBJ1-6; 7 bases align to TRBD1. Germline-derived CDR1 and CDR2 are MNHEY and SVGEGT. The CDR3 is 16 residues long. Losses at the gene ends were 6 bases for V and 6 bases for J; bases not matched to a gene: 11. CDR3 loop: CASSTRLAGGNSPLHF. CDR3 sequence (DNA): TGTGCCAGCAGCACCCGGCTGGCAGGGGGTAATTCACCCCTCCACTTT.

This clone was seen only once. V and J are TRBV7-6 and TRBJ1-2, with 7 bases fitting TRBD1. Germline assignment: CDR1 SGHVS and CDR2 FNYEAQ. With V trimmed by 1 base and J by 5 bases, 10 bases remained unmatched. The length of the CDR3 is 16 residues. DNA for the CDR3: TGTGCCAGCAGCTTAGAAGTGCCAGGGGGTGGGTATGGCTACACCTTC. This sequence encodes CASSLEVPGGGYGYTF.

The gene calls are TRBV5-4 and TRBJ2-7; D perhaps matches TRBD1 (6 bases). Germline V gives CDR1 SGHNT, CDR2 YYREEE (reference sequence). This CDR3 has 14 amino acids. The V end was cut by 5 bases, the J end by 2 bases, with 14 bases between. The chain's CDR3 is CASRPFGTPYEQYF. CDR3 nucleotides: TGTGCCAGCAGGCCTTTCGGGACACCCTACGAGCAGTACTTC.

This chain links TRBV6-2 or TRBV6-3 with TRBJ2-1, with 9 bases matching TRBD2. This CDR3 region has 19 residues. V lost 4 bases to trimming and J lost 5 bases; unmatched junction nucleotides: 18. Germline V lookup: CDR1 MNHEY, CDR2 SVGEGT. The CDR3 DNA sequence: TGTGCCAGCAGTTCGCGGACTTTTAGCGGGGGCCGAGACCACAATGAGCAGTTCTTC. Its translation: CASSSRTFSGGRDHNEQFF.